A single sample gave rise to the 17 T cell receptor beta chains below, sequenced in a study of blood T cell repertoires in COVID-19. The table came from immunoSEQ multiplex PCR; TCRdb's copy has only in-frame clones and leaves some out. The sample comprises 65,000 to 75,000 clones, approximately 80% of which are singletons, and roughly a sixth rests with the top ten. The sample taken for sequencing was peripheral blood. The origin of the receptors is a human donor in a cohort sampled during active COVID-19.

This chain links TRBV5-1 with TRBJ1-1, with D perhaps matching TRBD1 (6 bases). V shed 4 bases and J shed 5 bases, with 15 bases lying between them. In germline, CDR1 is SGHRS, CDR2 YFSETQ. This CDR3 region has 14 residues. CDR3 amino acids: CASSPGQPGTEAFF. The CDR3 DNA reads TGCGCCAGCAGCCCCGGACAGCCAGGAACTGAAGCTTTCTTT.

The chain employs TRBV15 and TRBJ2-4; D is ambiguous. CDR3 size: 15 residues. V dropped 1 base and J dropped 8 bases, with 15 bases sitting between them. In germline, CDR1 is LNHNV, CDR2 YYDKDF (reference sequence). The CDR3 bases are TGTGCCACCAGCAGAGGGAATAGCCAAATAGACATTCAGTACTTC. Translating gives CATSRGNSQIDIQYF. Complete variable domain (other parts from reference TRBV15 and TRBJ2-4): DAMVIQNPRYQVTQFGKPVTLSCSQTLNHNVMYWYQQKSSQAPKLLFHYYDKDFNNEADTPDNFQSRRPNTSFCFLDIRSPGLGDTAMYLCATSRGNSQIDIQYFGAGTRLSVL.

This clone was observed a single time. The gene calls are TRBV19 and TRBJ1-4; 9 bases fit TRBD1. This CDR3 is built from 15 residues. Germline CDR1 LNHDA, CDR2 SQIVND (reference sequence). After removal of 5 bases from V and 4 bases from J, the junction contained 5 bases not matched to a gene. DNA of the CDR3: TGTGCCAGTAGTGTCCGGGACAGGGATAATGAAAAACTGTTTTTT. Amino acid sequence: CASSVRDRDNEKLFF. Full variable domain (missing parts from reference TRBV19 and TRBJ1-4): DGGITQSPKYLFRKEGQNVTLSCEQNLNHDAMYWYRQDPGQGLRLIYYSQIVNDFQKGDIAEGYSVSREKKESFPLTVTSAQKNPTAFYLCASSVRDRDNEKLFFGSGTQLSVL.

This clone showed up just a few times. This sequence joins TRBV18 and TRBJ1-1, with D tentatively TRBD1 (6 bases). Trimming pared 3 bases from V and 0 bases from J, leaving 11 bases between. This CDR3 region has 15 residues. The germline V gene has CDR1 KGHSH and CDR2 LQKENI. Here the CDR3 reads CASSPTDSMNTEAFF. CDR3 nucleotide sequence: TGTGCCAGCTCACCCACGGACAGCATGAACACTGAAGCTTTCTTT.

This clone was counted only a few times. This chain connects TRBV30 to TRBJ2-2; the match to TRBD1 covers 11 bases. The CDR3 has 15 residues. After removal of 5 bases from V and 3 bases from J, the junction contained 5 bases not matched to a gene. Germline V gene data show CDR1 as GTSNPN and CDR2 as SVGIG (reference sequence). The CDR3 sequence is CAWRTGGDYTGELFF. The CDR3 bases are TGTGCCTGGCGGACAGGGGGCGATTACACCGGGGAGCTGTTTTTT.

The rearrangement joins TRBV7-9 to TRBJ2-3, with 9 bases aligning to TRBD2. V lost 5 bases, J lost 3 bases, and 3 bases stayed unmatched. This CDR3 has 14 residues. Germline V CDR1 and CDR2: SEHNR, FQNEAQ (reference sequence). The CDR3: CASSDTSGTDTQYF. DNA of the CDR3: TGTGCCAGCAGCGATACTAGCGGGACAGATACGCAGTATTTT.

The V and J genes are TRBV15 and TRBJ2-1, with TRBD2 matching over 9 bases. Trimming removed 0 bases from V and 7 bases from J; junction bases left unmatched: 10. The CDR3 has 17 amino acids. The germline V gene has CDR1 LNHNV and CDR2 YYDKDF (reference sequence). This CDR3 reads CATSRDPASGRTNEQFF. In DNA form, the CDR3 reads TGTGCCACCAGCAGAGACCCTGCCAGCGGGAGGACGAATGAGCAGTTCTTC.

The V call is TRBV19, the J call TRBJ2-5; possibly TRBD1 for D (5 bases). Germline V CDR1 and CDR2: LNHDA, SQIVND (reference sequence). There are 17 residues in the CDR3. Trimming removed 0 bases at V and 5 bases at J, with 19 bases between. In DNA form, the CDR3 reads TGTGCCAGTAGTATAGATAAACAGGCCCGTTGGCCGGAGACCCAGTACTTC. Encoded protein: CASSIDKQARWPETQYF.

V is TRBV6-5 and J is TRBJ2-7; D not resolved. Trimming took off 6 bases at V and 2 bases at J, with 5 bases between the two ends. The germline V gene has CDR1 MNHEY and CDR2 SVGAGI. The CDR3 has 11 residues. The CDR3 DNA reads as TGTGCCAGCAGCCCCGCCTACGAGCAGTACTTC. Its protein product is CASSPAYEQYF.

This clone was counted ten times or more. The chain recombines TRBV2 with TRBJ2-7; 8 positions match TRBD2. Per germline, CDR1 SNHLY and CDR2 FYNNEI. This CDR3 is 15 amino acids long. V lost 6 bases and J lost 6; bases outside the gene matches: 13. The CDR3: CASRTRAGGPREQYF. The CDR3 bases are TGTGCCAGCAGGACTCGGGCGGGAGGCCCCCGCGAGCAGTACTTC.

This chain links TRBV2 with TRBJ2-3; D might be TRBD1 (6 bases). This CDR3 is 15 amino acids long. Germline V lookup: CDR1 SNHLY, CDR2 FYNNEI. The V and J ends lost 4 bases and 4 bases respectively, with 15 bases between them. The CDR3: CASSVITGSPDTQYF. Written as DNA, the CDR3 is TGTGCCAGCAGTGTAATCACAGGGAGCCCAGATACGCAGTATTTT.

The chain couples TRBV3-1 (or the pseudogene TRBV3-2) to TRBJ1-2, with 8 bases matching TRBD1. Trimming took 3 bases from V and 2 from J; bases not matched to a gene: 2. Germline V gene lookup returns CDR1 LGHDT and CDR2 YNNKEL (reference sequence). The CDR3 is 14 residues long. The CDR3 loop is CASSQQGANYGYTF. The DNA for the CDR3 is TGTGCCAGCAGCCAGCAGGGGGCCAACTATGGCTACACCTTC.

The chain uses TRBV19 and TRBJ2-1; 8 nucleotides match TRBD1. V trimming: 7 bases; J trimming: 1 base; junction bases outside the gene matches: 15. The CDR3 covers 18 residues. Germline V lookup: CDR1 LNHDA, CDR2 SQIVND (reference sequence). CDR3 nucleotide sequence: TGTGCCAGTACCCAATACCCTCCGGACAGGGTATCCTACAATGAGCAGTTCTTC. Its translation is CASTQYPPDRVSYNEQFF.

V and J are TRBV7-6 and TRBJ1-1; the D is unclear. The CDR3 extends over 13 amino acids. The germline V gene encodes CDR1 SGHVS and CDR2 FNYEAQ. Trimming removed 3 bases at V and 3 bases at J, with 8 bases between. CDR3 region: CASSFDTDTEAFF. The CDR3 nucleotides are TGTGCCAGCAGCTTCGACACCGACACTGAAGCTTTCTTT.

V is TRBV5-8 and J is TRBJ2-7; 11 bases are a match to TRBD2. This CDR3 is built from 19 residues. Trimming took 2 bases from V and 0 from J; bases not matched to a gene: 13. Per germline, CDR1 SGHTS and CDR2 YDEGEE. The CDR3 region has the DNA TGTGCCAGCAGCTTATTTACCGGGACTAGCGGATCGAGCTCCTACGAGCAGTACTTC. It codes for CASSLFTGTSGSSSYEQYF.

The CDR3 here is CASGTVNTEAFF. CDR3 bases: TGTGCCAGCGGGACAGTGAACACTGAAGCTTTCTTT. The chain recombines TRBV2 with TRBJ1-1; 7 bases fit TRBD1. Germline V gene sequence: CDR1 SNHLY, CDR2 FYNNEI. Trimming cost V 8 bases and J 0 bases; bases outside gene matches: 0. CDR3 length: 12 residues.

In nucleotides, the CDR3 is TGTGCCAGCAGCTTGGCCTGGGAGGGCGAGCAGTACTTC. It encodes CASSLAWEGEQYF. This rearrangement joins TRBV5-6 to TRBJ2-7, with 7 bases fitting TRBD2. Germline V CDR1 and CDR2: SGHDT, YYEEEE. After removal of 0 bases from V and 6 bases from J, the junction contained 3 bases not matched to a gene. The CDR3 is made up of 13 amino acids.